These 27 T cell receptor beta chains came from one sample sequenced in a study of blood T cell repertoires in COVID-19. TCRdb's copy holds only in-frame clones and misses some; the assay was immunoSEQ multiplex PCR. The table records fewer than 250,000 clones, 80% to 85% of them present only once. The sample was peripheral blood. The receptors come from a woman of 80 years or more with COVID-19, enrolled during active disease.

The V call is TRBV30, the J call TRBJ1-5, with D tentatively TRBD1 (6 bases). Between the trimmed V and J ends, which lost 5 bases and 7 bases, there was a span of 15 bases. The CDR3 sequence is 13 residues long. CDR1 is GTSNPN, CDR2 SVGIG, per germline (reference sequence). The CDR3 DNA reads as TGTGCCTGGGGAGGGGGGCGAGAACAGCCCCAGCATTTT. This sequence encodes CAWGGGREQPQHF.

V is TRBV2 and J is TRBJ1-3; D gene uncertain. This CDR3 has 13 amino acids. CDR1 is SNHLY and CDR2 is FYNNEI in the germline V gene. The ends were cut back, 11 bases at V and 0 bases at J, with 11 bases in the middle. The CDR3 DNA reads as TGTGCCGGTTCTCTAGCCTCTGGAAACACCATATATTTT. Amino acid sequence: CAGSLASGNTIYF.

CDR3 nucleotide sequence: TGTGCCAGCTCACCAGGGGGCGCCGTCACCGGGGAGCTGTTTTTT. Its translation: CASSPGGAVTGELFF. This rearrangement joins TRBV18 to TRBJ2-2; weak D call: TRBD1 (6 bases). V lost 2 bases and J 4 bases, leaving 11 bases between the germline ends. This CDR3 comprises 15 residues. Germline CDR1 reads KGHSH; CDR2 reads LQKENI.

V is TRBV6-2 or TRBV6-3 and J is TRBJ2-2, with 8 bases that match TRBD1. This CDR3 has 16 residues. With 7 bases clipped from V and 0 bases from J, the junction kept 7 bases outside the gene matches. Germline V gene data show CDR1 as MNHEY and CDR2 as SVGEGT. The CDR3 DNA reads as TGTGCCAGCATCCCCAGGGGGCCGTCGAACACCGGGGAGCTGTTTTTT. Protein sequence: CASIPRGPSNTGELFF.

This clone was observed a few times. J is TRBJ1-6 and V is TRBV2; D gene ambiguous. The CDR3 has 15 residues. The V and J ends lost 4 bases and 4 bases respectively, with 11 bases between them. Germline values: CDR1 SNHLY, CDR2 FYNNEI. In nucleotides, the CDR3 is TGTGCCAGCAGTGTCTCCAGGAGGTATAATTCACCCCTCCACTTT. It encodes CASSVSRRYNSPLHF.

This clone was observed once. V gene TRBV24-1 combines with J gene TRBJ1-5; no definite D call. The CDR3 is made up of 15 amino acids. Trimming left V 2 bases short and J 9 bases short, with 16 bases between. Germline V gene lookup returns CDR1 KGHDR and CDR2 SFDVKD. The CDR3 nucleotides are TGTGCCACCAGTGATTCTGGGCGCCCGGGAATGCCCCAGCATTTT. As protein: CATSDSGRPGMPQHF.

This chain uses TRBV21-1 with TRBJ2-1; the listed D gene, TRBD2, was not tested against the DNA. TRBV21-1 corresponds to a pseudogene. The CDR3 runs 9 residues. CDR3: CASSTGWIF. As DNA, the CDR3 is TGTGCCAGCAGCACCGGGTGGATCTTC.

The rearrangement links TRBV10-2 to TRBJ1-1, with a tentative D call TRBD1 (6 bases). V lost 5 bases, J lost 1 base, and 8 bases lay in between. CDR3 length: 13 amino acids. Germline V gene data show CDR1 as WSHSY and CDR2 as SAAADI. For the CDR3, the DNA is TGCGCCAGCAGTAGGACAGAGAACACTGAAGCTTTCTTT. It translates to CASSRTENTEAFF.

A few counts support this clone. The CDR3 DNA follows: TGTGCCAGCTCACCCCTGGCAGGGGAAGATTCACCCCTCCACTTT. Translating it yields CASSPLAGEDSPLHF. The rearrangement joins TRBV18 to TRBJ1-6; TRBD1 is a possible D gene (6 bases). Germline V gene sequence: CDR1 KGHSH, CDR2 LQKENI. Trimming cost V 3 bases and J 8 bases, with 14 bases left between them. The CDR3 loop spans 15 amino acids.

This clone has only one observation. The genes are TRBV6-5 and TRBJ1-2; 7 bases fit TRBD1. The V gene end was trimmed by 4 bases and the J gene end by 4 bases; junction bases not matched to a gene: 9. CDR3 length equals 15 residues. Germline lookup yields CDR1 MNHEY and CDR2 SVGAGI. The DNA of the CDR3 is TGTGCCAGCAGTTTACAGACAGGGAGCGGCTATGGCTACACCTTC. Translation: CASSLQTGSGYGYTF.

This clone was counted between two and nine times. DNA of the CDR3: TGTGCCAGCAGCCCACAAAAGGGGTATATGGCTTTCTTT. It specifies CASSPQKGYMAFF. The chain employs TRBV11-2 and TRBJ1-1; TRBD1 is a possible D gene (5 bases). Germline-derived CDR1 and CDR2 are SGHAT and FQNNGV. The CDR3 has 13 amino acids. The ends were cut back, 5 bases at V and 11 bases at J, with 18 bases in the middle.

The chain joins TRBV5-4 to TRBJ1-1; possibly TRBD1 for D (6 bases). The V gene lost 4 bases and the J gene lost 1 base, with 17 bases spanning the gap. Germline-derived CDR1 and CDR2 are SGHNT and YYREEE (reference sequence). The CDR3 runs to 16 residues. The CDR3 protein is CASSPDLGQRNTEAFF. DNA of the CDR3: TGTGCCAGCAGCCCCGACCTAGGACAGCGGAACACTGAAGCTTTCTTT.

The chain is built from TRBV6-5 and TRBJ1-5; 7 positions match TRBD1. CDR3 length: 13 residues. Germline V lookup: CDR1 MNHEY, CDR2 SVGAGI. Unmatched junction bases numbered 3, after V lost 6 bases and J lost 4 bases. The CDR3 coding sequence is TGTGCCAGCAGCGCACAGGGGAATCAGCCCCAGCATTTT. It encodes CASSAQGNQPQHF.

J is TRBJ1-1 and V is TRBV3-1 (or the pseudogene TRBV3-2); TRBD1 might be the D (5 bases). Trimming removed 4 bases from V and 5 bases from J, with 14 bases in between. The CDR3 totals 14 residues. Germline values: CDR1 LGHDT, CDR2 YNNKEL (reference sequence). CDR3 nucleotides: TGTGCCAGCAGCCCCCAAAGGGGAATGACTGAAGCTTTCTTT. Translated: CASSPQRGMTEAFF.

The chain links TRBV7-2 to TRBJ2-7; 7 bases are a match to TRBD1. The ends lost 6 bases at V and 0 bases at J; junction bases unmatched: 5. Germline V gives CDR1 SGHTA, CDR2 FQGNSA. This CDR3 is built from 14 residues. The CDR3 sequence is CASRLTGNSYEQYF. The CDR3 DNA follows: TGTGCCAGCAGACTGACAGGGAACTCCTACGAGCAGTACTTC.

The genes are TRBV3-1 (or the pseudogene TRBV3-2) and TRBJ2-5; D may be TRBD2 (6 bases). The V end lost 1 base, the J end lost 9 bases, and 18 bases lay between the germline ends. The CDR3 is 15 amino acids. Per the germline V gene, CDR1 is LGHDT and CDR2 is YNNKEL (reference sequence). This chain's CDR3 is CASSQGGGTPSAQYF. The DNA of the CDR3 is TGTGCCAGCAGCCAAGGGGGCGGGACCCCGTCGGCCCAGTACTTC.

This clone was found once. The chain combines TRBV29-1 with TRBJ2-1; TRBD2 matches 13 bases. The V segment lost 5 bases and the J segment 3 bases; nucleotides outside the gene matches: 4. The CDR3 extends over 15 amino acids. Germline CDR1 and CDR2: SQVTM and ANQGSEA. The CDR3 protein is CSVQRTSGGYNEQFF. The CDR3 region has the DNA TGCAGCGTTCAACGGACTAGCGGGGGCTACAATGAGCAGTTCTTC.

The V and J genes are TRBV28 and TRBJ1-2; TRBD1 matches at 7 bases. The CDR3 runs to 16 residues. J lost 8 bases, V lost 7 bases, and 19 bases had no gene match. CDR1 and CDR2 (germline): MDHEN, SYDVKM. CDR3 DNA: TGTGCCAGCACCCTCGAAGGACAGGCTCCCTATGGGGGCTACACCTTC. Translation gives CASTLEGQAPYGGYTF.

CDR3 sequence (DNA): TGCGCCAGCAGCTATAGATCCGAGACAGGCTATGGCTACACCTTC. Translation: CASSYRSETGYGYTF. This sequence joins TRBV5-1 and TRBJ1-2; tentatively, D is TRBD1 (6 bases). The CDR3 sequence is 15 residues long. CDR1 is SGHRS and CDR2 is YFSETQ in the germline V gene. V lost 3 bases and J 4 bases, leaving 16 bases between the germline ends. The entire variable domain, with the rest obtained from reference TRBV5-1 and TRBJ1-2, is as follows: KAGVTQTPRYLIKTRGQQVTLSCSPISGHRSVSWYQQTPGQGLQFLFEYFSETQRNKGNFPGRFSGRQFSNSRSEMNVSTLELGDSALYLCASSYRSETGYGYTFGSGTRLTVV.

The CDR3 protein is CASTNRGRAGGAYNEQFF. CDR3 DNA: TGTGCCAGCACCAACCGTGGGAGAGCGGGGGGGGCCTACAATGAGCAGTTCTTC. The V gene is TRBV11-2, the J gene TRBJ2-1, with 10 bases that match TRBD2. Germline CDR1 SGHAT, CDR2 FQNNGV. V lost 7 bases to trimming and J lost 2 bases; unmatched junction nucleotides: 14. The CDR3 loop spans 18 amino acids.

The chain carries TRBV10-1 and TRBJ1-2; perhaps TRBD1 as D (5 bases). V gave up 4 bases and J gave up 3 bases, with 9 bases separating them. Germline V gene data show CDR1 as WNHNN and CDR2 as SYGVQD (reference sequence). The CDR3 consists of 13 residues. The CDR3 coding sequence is TGCGCCAGCAGTGCGACACAGGACTATGGCTACACCTTC. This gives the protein CASSATQDYGYTF.

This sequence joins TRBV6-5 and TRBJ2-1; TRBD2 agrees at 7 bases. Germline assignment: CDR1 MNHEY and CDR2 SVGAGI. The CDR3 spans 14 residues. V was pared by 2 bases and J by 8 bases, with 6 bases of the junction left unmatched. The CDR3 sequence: CASSYGLAVDEQFF. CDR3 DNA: TGTGCCAGCAGTTACGGGCTAGCGGTGGATGAGCAGTTCTTC.

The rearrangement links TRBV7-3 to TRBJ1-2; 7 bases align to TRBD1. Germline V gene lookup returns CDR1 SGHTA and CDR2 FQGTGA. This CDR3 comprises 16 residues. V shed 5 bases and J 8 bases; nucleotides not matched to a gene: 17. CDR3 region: CASSDRPGQRMTGYTF. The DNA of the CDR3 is TGTGCCAGCAGCGACCGGCCGGGACAGAGGATGACGGGCTACACCTTC.

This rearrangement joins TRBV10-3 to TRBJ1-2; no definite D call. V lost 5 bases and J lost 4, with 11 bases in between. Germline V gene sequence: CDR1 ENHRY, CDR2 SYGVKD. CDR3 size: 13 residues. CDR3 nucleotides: TGTGCCATCAGTAGAGGAGTAGTCTATGGCTACACCTTC. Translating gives CAISRGVVYGYTF.

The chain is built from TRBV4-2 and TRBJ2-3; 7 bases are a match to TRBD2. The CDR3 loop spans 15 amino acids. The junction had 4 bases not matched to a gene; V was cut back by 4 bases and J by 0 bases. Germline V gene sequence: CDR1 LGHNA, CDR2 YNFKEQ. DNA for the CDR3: TGTGCCAGCAGCCTCGAGCGGGGAAGCACAGATACGCAGTATTTT. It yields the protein CASSLERGSTDTQYF.

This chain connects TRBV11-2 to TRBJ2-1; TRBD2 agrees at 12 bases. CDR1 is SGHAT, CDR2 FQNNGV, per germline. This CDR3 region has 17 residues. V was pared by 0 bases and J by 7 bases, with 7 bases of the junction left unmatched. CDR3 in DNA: TGTGCCAGCAGCTTAGATCACCTAGCGGGGGGGCGGAATGAGCAGTTCTTC. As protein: CASSLDHLAGGRNEQFF.

The CDR3 is CASSIGQFINTGELFF. The CDR3 DNA follows: TGTGCCAGTAGTATCGGACAGTTCATAAACACCGGGGAGCTGTTTTTT. The J gene is TRBJ2-2, the V gene TRBV19; a possible D gene is TRBD1 (6 bases). This CDR3 is built from 16 residues. The ends were cut back, 3 bases at V and 2 bases at J, with 13 bases in the middle. Germline V gives CDR1 LNHDA, CDR2 SQIVND (reference sequence).